The next 15 T cell receptor beta chains were all read from a single sample in a study of cytomegalovirus exposure and HLA in healthy donors. Sequenced by immunoSEQ multiplex PCR; TCRdb stores in-frame clones only, minus some. The table shows approximately 160,000 clones, with around 92% occurring only once. The specimen sequenced was PBMCs. The source is a young man in good health and CMV-seropositive.

This chain links TRBV30 with TRBJ1-1; D may be TRBD1 (5 bases). The CDR3 sequence is 14 residues long. From germline, CDR1 is GTSNPN and CDR2 SVGIG (reference sequence). Trimming pared 7 bases from V and 0 bases from J, leaving 15 bases between. This chain's CDR3 is CASTPETVNTEAFF. The CDR3 region has the DNA TGTGCCTCAACCCCGGAGACAGTGAACACTGAAGCTTTCTTT. Based on the CDR3 plus reference TRBV30 and TRBJ1-1, the full variable domain is SQTIHQWPATLVQPVGSPLSLECTVEGTSNPNLYWYRQAAGRGLQLLFYSVGIGQISSEVPQNLSASRPQDRQFILSSKKLLLSDSGFYLCASTPETVNTEAFFGQGTRLTVV.

The chain couples TRBV19 to TRBJ1-2, with 7 bases lining up with TRBD1. The CDR3 covers 12 residues. Germline values: CDR1 LNHDA, CDR2 SQIVND (reference sequence). V shed 4 bases and J 8 bases; nucleotides not matched to a gene: 4. CDR3 nucleotides: TGTGCCAGTAGTAGGGGGACAGAAGGCTACACCTTC. Encoded protein: CASSRGTEGYTF.

This chain connects TRBV19 to TRBJ1-5; D perhaps matches TRBD1 (6 bases). V dropped 2 bases and J dropped 1 base, with 15 bases sitting between them. This CDR3 has 17 amino acids. Germline V CDR1 and CDR2: LNHDA, SQIVND (reference sequence). CDR3 sequence (DNA): TGTGCCAGTAGTATAAAGATAGGGGGATTCAGCAATCAGCCCCAGCATTTT. It specifies CASSIKIGGFSNQPQHF.

This clone was detected a few times. The chain links TRBV25-1 to TRBJ1-2; TRBD1 aligns across 7 bases. V dropped 0 bases and J dropped 7; count of bases not matched to a gene: 5. This CDR3 region has 14 residues. Germline lookup yields CDR1 MGHDK and CDR2 SYGVNS. CDR3 bases: TGTGCCAGCAGTGAATATCGACAGGGCAGTGGCTACACCTTC. It codes for CASSEYRQGSGYTF.

The chain recombines TRBV19 with TRBJ2-7; 9 bases are shared with TRBD1. Germline V gives CDR1 LNHDA, CDR2 SQIVND (reference sequence). Germline trimming cut 3 bases from V and 4 bases from J; bases unmatched to any gene: 7. CDR3 length: 15 amino acids. Here the CDR3 reads CASSITGQGDYEQYF. CDR3 DNA sequence: TGTGCCAGTAGTATCACGGGACAGGGAGATTACGAGCAGTACTTC.

This chain joins TRBV5-6 and TRBJ2-3; TRBD2 agrees at 7 bases. Germline CDR1 reads SGHDT; CDR2 reads YYEEEE. With 9 bases clipped from V and 0 bases from J, the junction kept 16 bases outside the gene matches. The CDR3 runs to 17 residues. CDR3 DNA sequence: TGTGCCACTGGACGAGGTCTAGCGGAAACTAGCACAGATACGCAGTATTTT. Translation: CATGRGLAETSTDTQYF.

J is TRBJ2-2 and V is TRBV5-1; 8 bases match TRBD1. V dropped 4 bases and J dropped 0; count of bases not matched to a gene: 5. Germline V gives CDR1 SGHRS, CDR2 YFSETQ. The length of the CDR3 is 16 residues. The CDR3 bases are TGCGCCAGCAGCCTAGGACAGGGCTCGAACACCGGGGAGCTGTTTTTT. The encoded protein is CASSLGQGSNTGELFF.

The chain has TRBV11-2 and TRBJ2-7, with a weak D call TRBD1 (5 bases). Per germline, CDR1 SGHAT and CDR2 FQNNGV. The CDR3 has 15 amino acids. V was cut by 1 base and J by 5 bases, with 15 bases left in between. The CDR3 DNA sequence: TGTGCCAGCAGCTTAGGCGGCAAAGGGGTCGACGAGCAGTACTTC. This sequence encodes CASSLGGKGVDEQYF.

The chain uses TRBV5-1 and TRBJ2-2; no definite D call. The CDR3 consists of 12 residues. Germline assignment: CDR1 SGHRS and CDR2 YFSETQ. Trimming shortened V by 0 bases and J by 6 bases, and 3 bases separated the two germline ends. The CDR3 nucleotides are TGCGCCAGCAGCTTGGCCGCCGGGGAGCTGTTTTTT. It is translated as CASSLAAGELFF.

The chain recombines TRBV6-5 with TRBJ2-2; D might be TRBD2 (5 bases). Trimming pared 5 bases from V and 4 bases from J, leaving 14 bases between. Germline CDR1 reads MNHEY; CDR2 reads SVGAGI. The CDR3 has 15 amino acids. The CDR3 loop is CASSPPGKGTGELFF. Written as DNA, the CDR3 is TGTGCCAGCAGTCCCCCGGGGAAGGGCACCGGGGAGCTGTTTTTT.

The chain carries TRBV6-5 and TRBJ2-1; 10 nucleotides match TRBD2. The CDR3 loop spans 14 amino acids. The V and J ends lost 5 bases and 6 bases, in that order; junction bases with no gene match: 4. CDR1 is MNHEY and CDR2 is SVGAGI in the germline V gene. CDR3 bases: TGTGCCAGCAGTACCCGACTAGCGGGCAATGAGCAGTTCTTC. It specifies CASSTRLAGNEQFF.

V gene TRBV18 combines with J gene TRBJ2-7; possibly TRBD1 for D (5 bases). V dropped 1 base and J dropped 5 bases, with 12 bases sitting between them. Germline lookup yields CDR1 KGHSH and CDR2 LQKENI. This CDR3 is 14 amino acids long. The CDR3 DNA reads as TGTGCCAGCTCACCACGGTCAGGGAAGGACGAGCAGTACTTC. It is translated as CASSPRSGKDEQYF.

In the case of this clone: Mismatch with germline at one junction end may stem from a read error. This chain uses TRBV7-7 with TRBJ2-1, with TRBD1 matching 8 bases. The germline V gene has CDR1 SSHAT and CDR2 FNYEAQ (reference sequence). CDR3 length: 16 residues. This CDR3 is CASSPAAGTGNNEQFF. In DNA form, the CDR3 reads TGTGCTAGCAGCCCCGCCGCCGGGACAGGTAACAATGAGCAGTTCTTC.

In its sample, this clone was seen once. The gene calls are TRBV18 and TRBJ1-5, with TRBD1 identical over 7 bases. Per the germline V gene, CDR1 is KGHSH and CDR2 is LQKENI. The CDR3 is 15 amino acids. The V gene end was trimmed by 3 bases and the J gene end by 0 bases; junction bases not matched to a gene: 2. CDR3 amino acids: CASSPDRASNQPQHF. CDR3 nucleotides: TGTGCCAGCTCACCCGACAGGGCTAGCAATCAGCCCCAGCATTTT.

The CDR3 DNA reads TGTGCCAGCAGGACCGGGACAGGGGATGAGCAGTTCTTC. Encoded protein: CASRTGTGDEQFF. V and J are TRBV14 and TRBJ2-1, with TRBD1 identical over 10 bases. Germline V CDR1 and CDR2: SGHDN, FVKESK. This CDR3 comprises 13 residues. Trimming cost V 6 bases and J 8 bases; bases outside gene matches: 4.